This T cell receptor (beta chain) is drawn from a study of T cell responses to AZD1222 COVID-19 vaccine. Using immunoSEQ multiplex PCR, the repertoire was profiled, and TCRdb retains in-frame clones only, with some absent. The sample contains over 55,000 clones, 60% to 85% of which appear only once. The CDR3 loop spans 15 amino acids. Germline CDR1 SGHRS, CDR2 YFSETQ. V lost 0 bases, J lost 6 bases, and 2 bases stayed unmatched. This clone was recorded only once. The V and J genes are TRBV5-1 and TRBJ2-1; 11 bases map to TRBD2. This clonotype was sampled from an adult who received the AZD1222 COVID-19 vaccine. This material consisted of peripheral blood, taken 28 days after the second AZD1222 dose. CDR3 sequence reads: CASSLVSGGANEQFF. The CDR3 nucleotides are TGCGCCAGCAGCTTGGTTAGCGGGGGGGCCAATGAGCAGTTCTTC.